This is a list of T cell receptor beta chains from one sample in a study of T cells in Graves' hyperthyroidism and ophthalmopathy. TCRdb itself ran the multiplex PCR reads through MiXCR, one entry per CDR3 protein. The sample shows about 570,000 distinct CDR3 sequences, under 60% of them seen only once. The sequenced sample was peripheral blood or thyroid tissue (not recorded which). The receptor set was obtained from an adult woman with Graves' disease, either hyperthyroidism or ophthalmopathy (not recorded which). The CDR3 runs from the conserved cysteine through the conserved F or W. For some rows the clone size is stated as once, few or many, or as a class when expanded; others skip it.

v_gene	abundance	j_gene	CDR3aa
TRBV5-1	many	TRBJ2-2	CASSLVAGSTGELFF
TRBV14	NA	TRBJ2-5	CASSQTRVYQETQYF
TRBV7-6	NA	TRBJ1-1	CASSSPGRTNTEAFF
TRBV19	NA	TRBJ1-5	CASSIFRDGNQPQHF
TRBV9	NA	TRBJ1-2	CASLDRNYGYTF
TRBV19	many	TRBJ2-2	CASSIPAGGVPGELFF
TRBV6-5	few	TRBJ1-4	CASTLQGGTGFEKLFF
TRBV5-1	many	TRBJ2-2	CASSYDSNTGELFF
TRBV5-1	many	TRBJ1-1	CASSFPGGSEAFF
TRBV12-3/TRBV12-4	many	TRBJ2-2	CASSSGTEATGELFF
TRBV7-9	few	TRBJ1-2	CASSLEDGSRYGYTF
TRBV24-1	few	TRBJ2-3	CATTGTGGLDTQYF
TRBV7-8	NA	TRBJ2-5	CASSLDPLAGGTQYF
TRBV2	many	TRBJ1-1	CATLPLRGTNTEAFF
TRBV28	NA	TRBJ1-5	CASSSIGPPGVSNQPQHF
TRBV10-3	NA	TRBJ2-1	CAISLGGEQFF
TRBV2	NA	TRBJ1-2	CASSELSARGLGNYGYTF
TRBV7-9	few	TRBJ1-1	CASSRTFGQLNTEAFF
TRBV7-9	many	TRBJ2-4	CASSPDRDLAKNIQYF
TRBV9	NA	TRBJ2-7	CASPAGTSFYEQYF
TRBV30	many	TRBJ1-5	CAWTGTGNQPQHF
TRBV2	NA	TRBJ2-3	CASVRSTDTQYF
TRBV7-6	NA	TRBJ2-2	CASRRDRGRTGELFF
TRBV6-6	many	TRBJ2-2	CASSYSRGPGELFF